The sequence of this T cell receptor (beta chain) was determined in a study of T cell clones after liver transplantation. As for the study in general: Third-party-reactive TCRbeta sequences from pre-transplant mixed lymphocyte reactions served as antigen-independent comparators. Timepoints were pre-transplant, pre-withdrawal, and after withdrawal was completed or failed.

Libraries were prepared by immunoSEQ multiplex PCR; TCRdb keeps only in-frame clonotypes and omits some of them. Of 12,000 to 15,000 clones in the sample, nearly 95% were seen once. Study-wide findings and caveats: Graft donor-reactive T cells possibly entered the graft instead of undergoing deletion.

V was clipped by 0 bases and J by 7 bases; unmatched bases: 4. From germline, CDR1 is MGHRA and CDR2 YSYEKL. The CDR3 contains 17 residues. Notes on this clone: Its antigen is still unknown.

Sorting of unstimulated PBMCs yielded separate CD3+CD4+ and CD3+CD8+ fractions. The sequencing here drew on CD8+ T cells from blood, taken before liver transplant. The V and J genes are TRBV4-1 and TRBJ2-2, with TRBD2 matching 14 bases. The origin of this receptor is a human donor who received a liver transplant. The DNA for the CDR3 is TGCGCCAGCAGCCAAGACGGGACTAGCGGGAGTGGCGGGGAGCTGTTTTTT. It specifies CASSQDGTSGSGGELFF.